Below, 21 T cell receptor beta chains from the same sample are listed, as sequenced in a study of shared clonotypes between healthy human individuals. TCRdb's copy holds only in-frame clones and misses some; the assay was immunoSEQ multiplex PCR. The sample lists about 480,000 clones, 60% to 80% occurring once. Sequencing used PBMCs. The receptor set was obtained from a woman aged 40-49 years in good health. Some clones in this sample may be carry-over from other donors' samples.

This chain connects TRBV5-5 to TRBJ2-7; no firm D call. The V end was cut by 2 bases, the J end by 3 bases, with 15 bases between. This CDR3 is 15 amino acids long. CDR1 is SGHKS and CDR2 is YYEKEE in the germline V gene (reference sequence). The CDR3 region has the DNA TGTGCCAGCAGCTTTGCGGCCAATAGCAACTACGAGCAGTACTTC. This translates into CASSFAANSNYEQYF.

The chain has TRBV19 and TRBJ2-1; 10 bases are a match to TRBD1. Germline CDR1 and CDR2: LNHDA and SQIVND (reference sequence). Germline trimming cut 7 bases from V and 8 bases from J; bases unmatched to any gene: 14. The CDR3 runs to 16 residues. The CDR3: CASTWTRDRGIHEQFF. Here the CDR3 DNA reads TGTGCCAGTACCTGGACCCGGGACAGGGGTATTCATGAGCAGTTCTTC.

The gene calls are TRBV2 and TRBJ1-1; D might be TRBD1 (5 bases). V was shortened by 3 bases and J by 3 bases, with 11 bases between the two germline ends. The germline V gene encodes CDR1 SNHLY and CDR2 FYNNEI. The CDR3 has 14 amino acids. The DNA for the CDR3 is TGTGCCAGCAGTGAGGCCAGGGAGTACACTGAAGCTTTCTTT. As protein: CASSEAREYTEAFF.

The chain carries TRBV4-3 and TRBJ2-2; 7 bases align to TRBD1. The length of the CDR3 is 18 residues. V shed 0 bases, J shed 3 bases, and the junction held 10 bases outside the gene matches. Germline V CDR1 and CDR2: LGHNA, YSLEER. The CDR3 bases are TGCGCCAGCAGCCAAGATACGCGGCGGCAGGGGGACACCGGGGAGCTGTTTTTT. This translates into CASSQDTRRQGDTGELFF.

This clone was picked up a small number of times. The chain joins TRBV19 to TRBJ2-2; 9 nucleotides line up with TRBD2. Trimming cost V 4 bases and J 3 bases; bases outside gene matches: 9. CDR1 is LNHDA and CDR2 is SQIVND in the germline V gene (reference sequence). The CDR3 has 17 residues. The CDR3 region has the DNA TGTGCCAGTAGTACCTTTAGCGGGAGAGGCGACACCGGGGAGCTGTTTTTT. This gives the protein CASSTFSGRGDTGELFF.

The CDR3 coding sequence is TGTGCCAGTAGTGACCTAGCGGGGACCGGGGAGCTGTTTTTT. Translating it yields CASSDLAGTGELFF. The V gene is TRBV19, the J gene TRBJ2-2; TRBD2 matches 9 bases. Trimming at V came to 5 bases and at J to 5 bases, leaving 3 bases not matched to a gene. The CDR3 length is 14 residues. The germline V gene encodes CDR1 LNHDA and CDR2 SQIVND (reference sequence).

The chain recombines TRBV29-1 with TRBJ2-1; TRBD1 agrees at 8 bases. The V segment lost 0 bases and the J segment 8 bases; nucleotides outside the gene matches: 18. Germline CDR1 and CDR2: SQVTM and ANQGSEA. This CDR3 contains 18 residues. As DNA, the CDR3 is TGCAGCGTTGAAGATCAAGCAGGGGGCGCGGTCCCCCCCGATGAGCAGTTCTTC. It encodes CSVEDQAGGAVPPDEQFF.

This clone was picked up a small number of times. The sample carries other DNA sequences with the same CDR3. The chain joins TRBV5-1 to TRBJ2-3; D uncertain. V was clipped by 0 bases and J by 0 bases, with 11 bases between them. The CDR3 consists of 16 residues. CDR1 SGHRS and CDR2 YFSETQ come from the germline V gene. The CDR3 is CASSLGPRRSTDTQYF. The CDR3 DNA sequence: TGCGCCAGCAGCTTGGGCCCCCGACGGAGCACAGATACGCAGTATTTT.

V is TRBV10-3 and J is TRBJ2-1; TRBD1 matches at 10 bases. With V trimmed by 4 bases and J by 10 bases, 16 bases remained unmatched. Per the germline V gene, CDR1 is ENHRY and CDR2 is SYGVKD. This CDR3 contains 17 residues. The CDR3 DNA reads TGTGCCATCAGTGTAAACTCCGGGACAGGGGTCTCGAGGGAGCAGTTCTTC. This translates into CAISVNSGTGVSREQFF.

The chain recombines TRBV27 with TRBJ2-2; 8 bases map to TRBD2. Germline CDR1 and CDR2: MNHEY and SMNVEV (reference sequence). The CDR3 length is 15 residues. The V and J ends lost 6 bases and 4 bases, in that order; junction bases with no gene match: 7. The CDR3 coding sequence is TGTGCCAGCAGGAAACTAGCGGCCGGCACCGGGGAGCTGTTTTTT. Protein product: CASRKLAAGTGELFF.

This clone has only a few counts. This chain links TRBV29-1 with TRBJ1-1; D is perhaps TRBD1 (5 bases). CDR3 length: 12 residues. Trimming shortened V by 7 bases and J by 0 bases, and 9 bases separated the two germline ends. The germline V gene encodes CDR1 SQVTM and CDR2 ANQGSEA. This CDR3 is CSARDLNTEAFF. The CDR3 bases are TGCAGCGCCAGGGACCTGAACACTGAAGCTTTCTTT.

The chain uses TRBV6-5 and TRBJ2-7, with D perhaps matching TRBD1 or TRBD2 (5 bases each). The CDR3 is 14 amino acids. The V gene's germline CDR1 is MNHEY and CDR2 SVGAGI. Trimming took off 5 bases at V and 2 bases at J, with 13 bases between the two ends. CDR3 in amino acids: CASSVGRGAYEQYF. The CDR3 DNA sequence: TGTGCCAGCAGTGTGGGACGGGGAGCCTACGAGCAGTACTTC.

The chain is built from TRBV27 and TRBJ2-7, with 8 bases identical to TRBD1. Per the germline V gene, CDR1 is MNHEY and CDR2 is SMNVEV (reference sequence). Germline trimming cut 5 bases from V and 0 bases from J; bases unmatched to any gene: 12. The CDR3 is 17 residues long. The CDR3 nucleotides read TGTGCCAGCAGTGCAACCTTTGGGACAGGTTACTCCTACGAGCAGTACTTC. This translates into CASSATFGTGYSYEQYF.

This rearrangement joins TRBV11-2 to TRBJ1-2; D is possibly TRBD1 (6 bases). Trimming took off 6 bases at V and 4 bases at J, with 12 bases between the two ends. CDR3 length equals 13 residues. Per germline, CDR1 SGHAT and CDR2 FQNNGV. CDR3: CASSVDRTYGYTF. The CDR3 DNA reads as TGTGCCAGCAGTGTAGACAGGACCTATGGCTACACCTTC.

The chain is built from TRBV28 and TRBJ1-4; weak D call: TRBD1 (6 bases). Germline CDR1 and CDR2: MDHEN and SYDVKM. Trimming removed 4 bases from V and 8 bases from J, with 23 bases in between. This CDR3 spans 17 amino acids. CDR3 protein: CASSSPLVGGLGEKLFF. CDR3 bases: TGTGCCAGCAGTTCACCCCTCGTGGGGGGGCTGGGGGAAAAACTGTTTTTT.

Notes on this clone: The same CDR3 arises from other DNA sequences in this sample as well. The gene calls are TRBV7-8 and TRBJ2-3, with unresolved D. From germline, CDR1 is SGHVS and CDR2 FQNEAQ. Between the trimmed V and J ends, which lost 1 base and 1 base, there was a span of 3 bases. CDR3 size: 13 residues. CDR3 DNA sequence: TGTGCCAGCAGCTTAGGCGGCACAGATACGCAGTATTTT. Translation: CASSLGGTDTQYF.

The table lists this clone with a count of one. V gene TRBV28 combines with J gene TRBJ1-5; no reliable D call. The CDR3 consists of 12 residues. V lost 1 base to trimming and J lost 5 bases, with 3 bases between them. Germline assignment: CDR1 MDHEN and CDR2 SYDVKM. The CDR3 is CASSLLDQPQHF. In nucleotides, the CDR3 is TGTGCCAGCAGTTTATTGGATCAGCCCCAGCATTTT.

The chain recombines TRBV7-3 with TRBJ2-7; D unresolved. This CDR3 spans 12 amino acids. Germline V gene data show CDR1 as SGHTA and CDR2 as FQGTGA. V dropped 3 bases and J dropped 8 bases, with 11 bases sitting between them. The CDR3 region has the DNA TGTGCCAGCAGCTTCCCCGGACGGAAGCAGTACTTC. This codes for CASSFPGRKQYF.

This clone was detected only once. The chain links TRBV5-4 to TRBJ2-1; no definite D call. Per germline, CDR1 SGHNT and CDR2 YYREEE (reference sequence). V lost 5 bases and J 4 bases, leaving 13 bases between the germline ends. This CDR3 spans 14 amino acids. CDR3 DNA sequence: TGTGCCAGCAGTCCAGACCAGTCTTACAATGAGCAGTTCTTC. It codes for CASSPDQSYNEQFF.

The gene calls are TRBV10-3 and TRBJ2-5; D unresolved. V was cut by 4 bases and J by 1 base, with 7 bases left in between. CDR1 is ENHRY, CDR2 SYGVKD, per germline. CDR3 length equals 13 residues. CDR3 DNA: TGTGCCATCAGTGTGGACGGCCAAGAGACCCAGTACTTC. Translating it yields CAISVDGQETQYF.

This clone was counted a few times. The chain links TRBV10-3 to TRBJ2-3; D unclear. With 7 bases removed from V and 4 bases from J, the gap between germline ends came to 9 bases. Germline V gene data show CDR1 as ENHRY and CDR2 as SYGVKD. This CDR3 region has 12 residues. The CDR3 coding sequence is TGTGCCATCAAGACGAATCCAGATACGCAGTATTTT. This codes for CAIKTNPDTQYF.